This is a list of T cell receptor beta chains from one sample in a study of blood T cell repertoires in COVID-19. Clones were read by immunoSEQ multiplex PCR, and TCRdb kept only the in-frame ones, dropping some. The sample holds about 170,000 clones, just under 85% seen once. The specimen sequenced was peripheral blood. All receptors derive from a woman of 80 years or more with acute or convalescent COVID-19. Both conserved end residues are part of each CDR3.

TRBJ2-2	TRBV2	CASSLDRVTGELFF
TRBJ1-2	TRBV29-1	CSVEEGTGGYGYTF
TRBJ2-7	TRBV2	CASTRGGSAVYEQYF
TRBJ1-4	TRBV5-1	CASSPRQGTNEKLFF
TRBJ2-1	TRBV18	CASSLREGNEQFF
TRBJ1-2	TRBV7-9	CASSLADRSIGYTF
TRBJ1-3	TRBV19	CASSTWDSTIYF
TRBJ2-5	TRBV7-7	CASSQTGQETQYF
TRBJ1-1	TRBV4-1	CASSRTYRGNTEAFF
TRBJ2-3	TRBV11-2	CASSLGLARALDTQYF
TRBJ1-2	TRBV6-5	CASSYPVTF
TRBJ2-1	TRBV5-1	CASSFTFLDEQFF
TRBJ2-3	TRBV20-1	CSASRADTQYF
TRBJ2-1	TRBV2	CASRALAGGYNEQFF
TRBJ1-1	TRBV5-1	CASSLRGGVGDTEAFF
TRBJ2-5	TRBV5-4	CASSGRTGTQETQYF
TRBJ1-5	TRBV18	CASSPPGRQPQHF
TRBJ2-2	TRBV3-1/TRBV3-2	CASSQGRDSTGELFF
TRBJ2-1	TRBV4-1	CASSQVKGLAGNEQFF
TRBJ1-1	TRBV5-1	CASSLGTGSSSSEAFF
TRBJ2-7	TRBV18	CASSPNGPRDEQYF
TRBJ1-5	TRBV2	CACRDRVSNQPQHF
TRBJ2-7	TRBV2	CASATNGQAYEQYF
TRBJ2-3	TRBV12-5	CASGSGLGPDTQYF
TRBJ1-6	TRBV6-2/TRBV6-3	CASSYPTGGSPLHF
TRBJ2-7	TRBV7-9	CASSYEDRLYEQYF
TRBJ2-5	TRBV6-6	CASSQYGTSGRAGETQYF
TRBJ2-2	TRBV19	CASSFGQGGGELFF
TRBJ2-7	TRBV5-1	CASSLGLAASYEQYF
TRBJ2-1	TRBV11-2	CASSLVRTGRNEQFF
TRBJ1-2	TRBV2	CASRLTVLANYGYTF
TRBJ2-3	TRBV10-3	CASSRGQGGMADTQYF
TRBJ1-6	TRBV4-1	CASSMGGSSYNSPLHF
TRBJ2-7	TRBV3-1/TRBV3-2	CASSRLPGQGRYEQYF
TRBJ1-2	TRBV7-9	CASSLLSGYTF
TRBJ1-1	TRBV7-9	CASLWTGNAEAFF
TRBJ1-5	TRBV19	CASSAQIQPQHF
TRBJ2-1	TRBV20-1	CSALQGNEQFF
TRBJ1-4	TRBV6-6	CASSYGRNEKLFF
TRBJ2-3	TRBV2	CASRLPGSGTGHTDTQYF
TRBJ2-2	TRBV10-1	CASRQGIGNTGELFF
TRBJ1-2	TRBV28	CASSPGQGAGGYTF
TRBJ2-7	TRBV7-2	CASSFREGGQYF
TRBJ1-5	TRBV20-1	CSARGEVAQHF
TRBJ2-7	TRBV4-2	CASSQGLGGDYEQYF
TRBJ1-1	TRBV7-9	CASSPLRGYTEAFF
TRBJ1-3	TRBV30	CAWSDNPLFAIYF
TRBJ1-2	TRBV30	CAWSVSGGYTF
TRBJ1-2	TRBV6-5	CASSRQPGQGYGYTF
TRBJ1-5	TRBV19	CASSKQELYQPQHF
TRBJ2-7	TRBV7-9	CASSLAGGYEQYF
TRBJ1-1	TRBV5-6	CASNRQYTEAFF
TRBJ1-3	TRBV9	CASSLSYLTGSSGNTIYF
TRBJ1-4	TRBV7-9	CASSLGTGGEKLFF
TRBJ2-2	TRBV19	CASSIDRAGVPGELFF